Each of the 30 T cell receptor beta chains below was sequenced from the same sample in a study of cytomegalovirus exposure and HLA in healthy donors. Researchers ran the PCR with 60 Vbeta and 13 Jbeta primers. Produced via immunoSEQ multiplex PCR; TCRdb's table is partial and in-frame only. The sample includes under 200,000 clones, approximately 80% of them seen just once. Sequenced input: PBMCs. All receptors come from a woman in her forties or fifties in good health and CMV-seronegative.

This clone occurred once. The chain joins TRBV19 to TRBJ2-6, with D hard to call. CDR3 length: 14 amino acids. The ends were cut back, 3 bases at V and 7 bases at J, with 10 bases in the middle. Germline CDR1 reads LNHDA; CDR2 reads SQIVND (reference sequence). The CDR3 sequence: CASSIPVIANVLTF. The DNA of the CDR3 is TGTGCCAGTAGTATTCCCGTAATAGCCAACGTCCTGACTTTC. Combining the CDR3 with reference TRBV19 and TRBJ2-6 gives the whole variable domain DGGITQSPKYLFRKEGQNVTLSCEQNLNHDAMYWYRQDPGQGLRLIYYSQIVNDFQKGDIAEGYSVSREKKESFPLTVTSAQKNPTAFYLCASSIPVIANVLTFGAGSRLTVL.

This chain uses TRBV15 with TRBJ1-2; possibly TRBD1 for D (6 bases). The CDR3 covers 16 residues. The V end was cut by 1 base, the J end by 4 bases, with 16 bases between. Germline V gene lookup returns CDR1 LNHNV and CDR2 YYDKDF (reference sequence). CDR3 nucleotide sequence: TGTGCCACCAGCAGAGTTTACAGGGAGGGTGGCTATGGCTACACCTTC. Its protein is CATSRVYREGGYGYTF.

V usage is TRBV7-2 and J usage is TRBJ2-5, with D perhaps TRBD2 (6 bases). The CDR3 is made up of 13 amino acids. V was cut by 4 bases and J by 5 bases, with 11 bases left in between. Germline CDR1 reads SGHTA; CDR2 reads FQGNSA. The CDR3 sequence is CASSSDYPETQYF. DNA for the CDR3: TGTGCCAGCAGCTCGGACTACCCGGAGACCCAGTACTTC.

This clone was counted only a few times. The V and J genes are TRBV2 and TRBJ1-4, with D possibly matching TRBD1 (5 bases). CDR1 is SNHLY, CDR2 FYNNEI, per germline. V gave up 10 bases and J gave up 7 bases, with 16 bases separating them. The CDR3 totals 13 residues. The CDR3 spells CAKRGSGGEKLFF. CDR3 in DNA: TGTGCCAAGCGGGGGTCGGGTGGTGAAAAACTGTTTTTT. Variable domain in full (rest from reference TRBV2 and TRBJ1-4): EPEVTQTPSHQVTQMGQEVILRCVPISNHLYFYWYRQILGQKVEFLVSFYNNEISEKSEIFDDQFSVERPDGSNFTLKIRSTKLEDSAMYFCAKRGSGGEKLFFGSGTQLSVL.

The chain recombines TRBV4-1 with TRBJ2-7; 7 bases match TRBD1. Germline CDR1 MGHRA, CDR2 YSYEKL. V shed 0 bases, J shed 5 bases, and the junction held 16 bases outside the gene matches. The CDR3 sequence is 18 residues long. DNA for the CDR3: TGCGCCAGCAGCCAAGATATAGGAAAGACAGGGCCTTCCAACGAGCAGTACTTC. Its protein is CASSQDIGKTGPSNEQYF.

The chain couples TRBV18 to TRBJ1-2, with 7 bases lining up with TRBD1. CDR3 length: 15 amino acids. Germline-derived CDR1 and CDR2 are KGHSH and LQKENI. J was trimmed by 3 bases and V by 5 bases; bases with no gene match: 9. The CDR3 nucleotides read TGTGCCAGCTCATTCGAGGGGGCGCGAGACTATGGCTACACCTTC. Translating gives CASSFEGARDYGYTF.

V and J are TRBV2 and TRBJ2-1; no definite D call. CDR1 is SNHLY, CDR2 FYNNEI, per germline. The V end lost 0 bases, the J end lost 8 bases, and 14 bases lay between the germline ends. There are 15 residues in the CDR3. The CDR3 DNA reads as TGTGCCAGCAGTGAAGCTTCGCCCCAAGCTCATGAGCAGTTCTTC. The encoded protein is CASSEASPQAHEQFF.

This rearrangement joins TRBV7-2 to TRBJ2-5; tentatively, D is TRBD2 (5 bases). The germline CDR1 and CDR2 sequences are SGHTA and FQGNSA. V was clipped by 5 bases and J by 4 bases, with 14 bases between them. The CDR3 extends over 14 amino acids. CDR3 protein: CASSPGVTVETQYF. DNA for the CDR3: TGTGCCAGCAGCCCCGGGGTTACAGTAGAGACCCAGTACTTC.

The rearrangement joins TRBV28 to TRBJ2-7; 8 bases are shared with TRBD1. J lost 4 bases, V lost 5 bases, and 7 bases had no gene match. This CDR3 has 14 residues. Germline-derived CDR1 and CDR2 are MDHEN and SYDVKM. The CDR3 here is CASSTGQGSYEQYF. CDR3 sequence (DNA): TGTGCCAGCAGTACCGGACAGGGATCTTACGAGCAGTACTTC.

V usage is TRBV28 and J usage is TRBJ1-4; D is possibly TRBD1 (6 bases). Trimming shortened V by 8 bases and J by 12 bases, and 22 bases separated the two germline ends. This CDR3 has 14 residues. The germline CDR1 and CDR2 sequences are MDHEN and SYDVKM. The CDR3 spells CASLKWGLVGELFF. The CDR3 DNA reads as TGTGCCAGCCTGAAATGGGGGCTCGTCGGGGAACTGTTTTTT.

V is TRBV7-9 and J is TRBJ1-1, with D possibly matching TRBD1 (6 bases). The germline V gene encodes CDR1 SEHNR and CDR2 FQNEAQ (reference sequence). Trimming shortened V by 0 bases and J by 5 bases, and 10 bases separated the two germline ends. The CDR3 is 14 amino acids. CDR3 coding DNA: TGTGCCAGCAGCTTAGCGCTAAGGGGGACTGAAGCTTTCTTT. It encodes CASSLALRGTEAFF. The variable domain in full, completed from reference TRBV7-9 and TRBJ1-1, reads DTGVSQNPRHKITKRGQNVTFRCDPISEHNRLYWYRQTLGQGPEFLTYFQNEAQLEKSRLLSDRFSAERPKGSFSTLEIQRTEQGDSAMYLCASSLALRGTEAFFGQGTRLTVV.

The J gene is TRBJ1-1, the V gene TRBV28, with D hard to call. Germline assignment: CDR1 MDHEN and CDR2 SYDVKM. Trimming cost V 1 base and J 0 bases, with 6 bases left between them. The CDR3 length is 14 residues. The CDR3 loop reads CASSLYSMNTEAFF. Here the CDR3 DNA reads TGTGCCAGCAGTTTATACAGCATGAACACTGAAGCTTTCTTT.

V and J are TRBV13 and TRBJ1-4; D uncertain. Trimming left V 4 bases short and J 6 bases short, with 6 bases between. This CDR3 has 12 amino acids. The germline gives CDR1 PRHDT, CDR2 FYEKMQ (reference sequence). CDR3 sequence (DNA): TGTGCCAGCAGCTCCCTAGATGAAAAACTGTTTTTT. Its translation: CASSSLDEKLFF.

The chain links TRBV11-2 to TRBJ2-7, with D unresolved. This CDR3 spans 13 amino acids. Germline values: CDR1 SGHAT, CDR2 FQNNGV. Trimming left V 2 bases short and J 3 bases short, with 8 bases between. Here the CDR3 DNA reads TGTGCCAGCAGCTTACATCAGGACTACGAGCAGTACTTC. Its translation is CASSLHQDYEQYF.

V is TRBV7-9 and J is TRBJ1-4, with TRBD1 matching over 8 bases. The CDR3 contains 16 residues. Trimming cost V 5 bases and J 2 bases; bases outside gene matches: 7. The germline CDR1 and CDR2 sequences are SEHNR and FQNEAQ (reference sequence). CDR3 in DNA: TGTGCCAGCAGCATTCGGACAGGGCCTACTAATGAAAAACTGTTTTTT. This translates into CASSIRTGPTNEKLFF.

This clone was recorded once. The chain uses TRBV6-6 and TRBJ2-7; the match to TRBD1 covers 10 bases. V gave up 6 bases and J gave up 5 bases; unmatched junction bases: 7. CDR1 is MNHNY and CDR2 is SVGAGI in the germline V gene (reference sequence). This CDR3 has 14 amino acids. The CDR3 DNA is TGTGCCAGCAGGCTGACAGGGGGCTCTGACGAGCAGTACTTC. The encoded protein is CASRLTGGSDEQYF.

V is TRBV6-5 and J is TRBJ2-7; 10 positions agree with TRBD2. The junction had 6 bases not matched to a gene; V was cut back by 5 bases and J by 5 bases. The CDR3 is 14 amino acids. Germline CDR1 and CDR2: MNHEY and SVGAGI. CDR3 loop: CASSPGTSVNEQYF. The CDR3 nucleotides are TGTGCCAGCAGTCCGGGGACTAGCGTCAACGAGCAGTACTTC.

The chain recombines TRBV18 with TRBJ2-7, with 8 bases lining up with TRBD1. The length of the CDR3 is 14 residues. J gave up 3 bases and V 8 bases, and 9 bases lay outside the gene matches. Germline lookup yields CDR1 KGHSH and CDR2 LQKENI. The CDR3 DNA reads as TGTGCCAGCACTGGAGACAGGGGCTACTACGAGCAGTACTTC. Translating it yields CASTGDRGYYEQYF.

The rearrangement links TRBV5-6 to TRBJ1-2; maybe TRBD1 (5 bases). Per the germline V gene, CDR1 is SGHDT and CDR2 is YYEEEE. This CDR3 comprises 16 residues. Trimming shortened V by 1 base and J by 4 bases, and 17 bases separated the two germline ends. CDR3 residues: CASSLRDSPPLYGYTF. CDR3 nucleotides: TGTGCCAGCAGCTTGAGAGACAGCCCGCCCCTCTATGGCTACACCTTC.

This chain links TRBV10-3 with TRBJ2-3; D might be TRBD1 (5 bases). The V gene lost 8 bases and the J gene lost 2 bases, with 14 bases spanning the gap. Germline assignment: CDR1 ENHRY and CDR2 SYGVKD. The CDR3 extends over 14 amino acids. The CDR3 nucleotides read TGTGCCATCTCCGGTGGGGCCTTCACAGATACGCAGTATTTT. It codes for CAISGGAFTDTQYF.

The rearrangement links TRBV27 to TRBJ2-7, with a tentative D call TRBD2 (7 bases). CDR1 MNHEY and CDR2 SMNVEV come from the germline V gene (reference sequence). Trimming left V 5 bases short and J 7 bases short, with 21 bases between. The CDR3 runs 15 residues. In DNA form, the CDR3 reads TGTGCCAGCAGTCCCACCGGGGGGCACTGGCGGGAGCAGTACTTC. Translated, it gives CASSPTGGHWREQYF.

The chain links TRBV7-8 to TRBJ2-7; 8 positions match TRBD2. Germline V CDR1 and CDR2: SGHVS, FQNEAQ. CDR3 size: 13 residues. With 5 bases clipped from V and 5 bases from J, the junction kept 5 bases outside the gene matches. The CDR3 nucleotides read TGTGCCAGCAGCCCAGCGGGAGCGGACGAGCAGTACTTC. It specifies CASSPAGADEQYF.

V and J are TRBV10-3 and TRBJ1-4; tentative D call: TRBD1 (5 bases). V lost 5 bases to trimming and J lost 7 bases, with 17 bases between them. The CDR3 is 15 amino acids. Looked up from germline, CDR1 is ENHRY and CDR2 is SYGVKD. CDR3 region: CAISPSGYDLEKLFF. The CDR3 coding sequence is TGTGCCATCAGTCCCTCAGGGTACGATCTTGAAAAACTGTTTTTT.

This chain links TRBV11-3 with TRBJ2-2; weak D call: TRBD2 (6 bases). V dropped 5 bases and J dropped 6 bases, with 10 bases sitting between them. The CDR3 runs 13 residues. CDR1 and CDR2 (germline): SGHNT, YENEEA. The CDR3 region is CASSPPGAGELFF. Written as DNA, the CDR3 is TGTGCCAGCAGCCCCCCGGGGGCCGGGGAGCTGTTTTTT.

CDR3 loop: CASSFSRVRQRAQETQYF. Written as DNA, the CDR3 is TGTGCCAGCAGCTTTAGCAGGGTCCGCCAAAGGGCCCAAGAGACCCAGTACTTC. The chain is built from TRBV7-9 and TRBJ2-5; tentative D call: TRBD1 (5 bases). The CDR3 consists of 18 residues. Germline V CDR1 and CDR2: SEHNR, FQNEAQ (reference sequence). The V end lost 3 bases, the J end lost 1 base, and 21 bases lay between the germline ends.

This rearrangement joins TRBV2 to TRBJ2-3; 13 bases fit TRBD2. The CDR3 sequence is 15 residues long. The V gene's germline CDR1 is SNHLY and CDR2 FYNNEI. Unmatched junction bases numbered 2, after V lost 4 bases and J lost 4 bases. CDR3 DNA: TGTGCCAGCAGTGCCGGACTAGCGGGAGCAGATACGCAGTATTTT. Amino acids: CASSAGLAGADTQYF.

V usage is TRBV6-6 and J usage is TRBJ2-7, with D possibly matching TRBD1 (6 bases). Trimming removed 6 bases at V and 5 bases at J, with 17 bases between. The CDR3 covers 14 residues. The germline V gene encodes CDR1 MNHNY and CDR2 SVGAGI (reference sequence). The CDR3 sequence: CASRARGLIHEQYF. The CDR3 DNA follows: TGTGCCAGCAGGGCCAGGGGTTTGATCCACGAGCAGTACTTC.

The CDR3, as DNA: TGTGCCAGCAGAATGCAGGGGTCGGAAGCTTTCTTT. It translates to CASRMQGSEAFF. The chain joins TRBV28 to TRBJ1-1; possibly TRBD1 for D (6 bases). Germline V gene sequence: CDR1 MDHEN, CDR2 SYDVKM. The CDR3 contains 12 residues. V was trimmed by 6 bases and J by 8 bases, leaving 13 bases between them.

The genes are TRBV29-1 and TRBJ2-1; 9 positions match TRBD2. Germline CDR1 reads SQVTM; CDR2 reads ANQGSEA. The CDR3 runs to 13 residues. V gave up 8 bases and J gave up 0 bases; unmatched junction bases: 2. This CDR3 reads CSISGSSYNEQFF. The CDR3 DNA sequence: TGCAGCATTAGCGGGAGCTCCTACAATGAGCAGTTCTTC.

The chain has TRBV5-1 and TRBJ2-2, with D unclear. Trimming stripped 5 bases from V and 6 bases from J, with 14 bases between. The CDR3 extends over 14 amino acids. Germline CDR1 and CDR2: SGHRS and YFSETQ. DNA of the CDR3: TGCGCCAGCAGACCCGTCGGTCTCTCCGGGGAGCTGTTTTTT. Its protein is CASRPVGLSGELFF.